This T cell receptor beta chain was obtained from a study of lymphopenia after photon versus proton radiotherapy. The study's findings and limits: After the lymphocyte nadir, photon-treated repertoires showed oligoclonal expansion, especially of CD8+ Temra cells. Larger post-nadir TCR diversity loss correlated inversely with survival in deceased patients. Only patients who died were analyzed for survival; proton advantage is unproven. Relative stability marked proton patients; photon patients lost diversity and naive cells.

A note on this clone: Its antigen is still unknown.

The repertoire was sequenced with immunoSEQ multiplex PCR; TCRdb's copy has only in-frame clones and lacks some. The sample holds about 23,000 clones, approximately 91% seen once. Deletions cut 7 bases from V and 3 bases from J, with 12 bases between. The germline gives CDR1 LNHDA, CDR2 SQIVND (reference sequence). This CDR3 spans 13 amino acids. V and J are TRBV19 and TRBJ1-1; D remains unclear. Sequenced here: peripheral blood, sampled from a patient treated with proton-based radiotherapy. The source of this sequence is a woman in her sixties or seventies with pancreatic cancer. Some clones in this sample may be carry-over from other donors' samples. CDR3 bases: TGTGCCAGTAACACAGCCGGTTACACTGAAGCTTTCTTT. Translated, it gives CASNTAGYTEAFF.